The 20 T cell receptor beta chains below were found in one sample sequenced in a study of early T cells in non-severe SARS-CoV-2 infection. Each CDR3 protein is one row after TCRdb ran MiXCR on the 5' RACE reads. The sample lists 65,000 to 95,000 distinct CDR3 sequences, around 9.9% seen once, with nearly 5% in the top ten. The specimen was whole blood. The source is an adult who was a healthcare worker with PCR-confirmed SARS-CoV-2 infection or an uninfected control (not recorded which).

The chain couples TRBV11-2 to TRBJ1-1; 7 bases are a match to TRBD1. This CDR3 has 16 amino acids. The V and J ends lost 5 bases and 1 base, in that order; junction bases with no gene match: 10. Germline-derived CDR1 and CDR2 are SGHAT and FQNNGV. CDR3 residues: CASSPTGNLRNTEAFF. The CDR3 nucleotides read TGTGCCAGCAGCCCGACAGGGAACCTTAGGAACACTGAAGCTTTCTTT.

This sequence joins TRBV20-1 and TRBJ1-2; D remains ambiguous. The V gene's germline CDR1 is DFQATT and CDR2 SNEGSKA (reference sequence). The CDR3 has 12 residues. The V and J ends lost 6 bases and 8 bases respectively, with 16 bases between them. The CDR3 bases are TGCAGTGCCCCCCCCGGGTTGGGGGGCTACACCTTC. This translates into CSAPPGLGGYTF.

This clonotype was observed a few times. The V and J genes are TRBV27 and TRBJ1-2, with no clear D. This CDR3 has 13 residues. The V end lost 3 bases, the J end lost 3 bases, and 8 bases lay between the germline ends. Per the germline V gene, CDR1 is MNHEY and CDR2 is SMNVEV (reference sequence). In nucleotides, the CDR3 is TGTGCCAGCAGTTTGAGGGCCCACTATGGCTACACCTTC. Translation gives CASSLRAHYGYTF.

In its sample, this clonotype was seen many times. The gene calls are TRBV27 and TRBJ1-3, with 7 bases lining up with TRBD1. Germline V gene data show CDR1 as MNHEY and CDR2 as SMNVEV (reference sequence). The trim removed 6 bases at V and 6 bases at J, leaving 11 bases unmatched. CDR3 length: 15 residues. In nucleotides, the CDR3 is TGTGCCAGCAGGAGACAAACAGGGGCTGAAAACACCATATATTTT. Protein product: CASRRQTGAENTIYF.

This rearrangement joins TRBV6-1 to TRBJ2-7, with D perhaps matching TRBD1 (6 bases). CDR3 length equals 15 residues. CDR1 is MNHNS, CDR2 SASEGT, per germline. V lost 1 base to trimming and J lost 3 bases, with 13 bases between them. CDR3 loop: CASSEVLGGGYEQYF. The CDR3 nucleotides are TGTGCCAGCAGTGAAGTTCTAGGGGGTGGCTACGAGCAGTACTTC.

This clonotype was recorded many times. This chain uses TRBV15 with TRBJ2-1; 8 bases fit TRBD1. V lost 3 bases to trimming and J lost 6 bases; unmatched junction nucleotides: 7. There are 15 residues in the CDR3. Germline assignment: CDR1 LNHNV and CDR2 YYDKDF (reference sequence). Here the CDR3 reads CATSSNPGTGNEQFF. CDR3 coding DNA: TGTGCCACCAGCAGTAATCCCGGGACAGGCAATGAGCAGTTCTTC.

This clonotype has a handful of counts. CDR3 nucleotides: TGTGCCAGCAGCTCCCCGGGAGCAGACTATACGCAGTATTTT. Protein: CASSSPGADYTQYF. The chain recombines TRBV7-9 with TRBJ2-3; D may be TRBD2 (6 bases). Germline V gene lookup returns CDR1 SEHNR and CDR2 FQNEAQ (reference sequence). V was clipped by 4 bases and J by 7 bases, with 15 bases between them. CDR3 length: 14 amino acids. The variable domain in full, with the rest retrieved from reference TRBV7-9 and TRBJ2-3, is DTGVSQNPRHKITKRGQNVTFRCDPISEHNRLYWYRQTLGQGPEFLTYFQNEAQLEKSRLLSDRFSAERPKGSFSTLEIQRTEQGDSAMYLCASSSPGADYTQYFGPGTRLTVL.

The genes are TRBV28 and TRBJ2-7; D unclear. Trimming stripped 5 bases from V and 3 bases from J, with 17 bases between. The V gene's germline CDR1 is MDHEN and CDR2 SYDVKM. This CDR3 contains 15 residues. The CDR3 reads CASSPLYPAIYEQYF. In DNA, the CDR3 is TGTGCCAGCAGTCCGCTCTATCCAGCGATCTACGAGCAGTACTTC.

The chain uses TRBV7-9 and TRBJ2-1, with 7 bases lining up with TRBD2. J lost 2 bases, V lost 8 bases, and 12 bases had no gene match. The CDR3 is 16 residues long. Germline V CDR1 and CDR2: SEHNR, FQNEAQ (reference sequence). The CDR3 nucleotides read TGTGCCAGCCTCTCAGCGGGGCGGGGAGCCTACAATGAGCAGTTCTTC. Its protein is CASLSAGRGAYNEQFF.

This clonotype was seen a handful of times. The rearrangement joins TRBV27 to TRBJ2-1; a weak D match, TRBD1 (6 bases). Germline loops: CDR1 MNHEY, CDR2 SMNVEV (reference sequence). V shed 6 bases and J shed 9 bases, with 21 bases lying between them. The length of the CDR3 is 15 residues. The CDR3 coding sequence is TGTGCCAGCAGCCCTGGGGGCTTCGCACTGATTGAGCAGTTCTTC. This codes for CASSPGGFALIEQFF.

This clonotype appeared many times. V and J are TRBV20-1 and TRBJ2-7, with 7 bases lining up with TRBD1. Per germline, CDR1 DFQATT and CDR2 SNEGSKA (reference sequence). Trimming at V came to 2 bases and at J to 1 base, leaving 5 bases not matched to a gene. The CDR3 is 14 residues long. CDR3 loop: CSARKDRFSYEQYF. CDR3 sequence (DNA): TGCAGTGCTAGAAAGGACAGGTTTTCCTACGAGCAGTACTTC.

This chain connects TRBV10-3 to TRBJ1-6; D perhaps matches TRBD1 (6 bases). CDR3 size: 12 residues. Trimming took 10 bases from V and 7 from J, leaving 11 bases between them. Germline V gene sequence: CDR1 ENHRY, CDR2 SYGVKD. CDR3 in amino acids: CATRQDNSPLHF. CDR3 DNA sequence: TGTGCCACCAGACAGGACAATTCACCCCTCCACTTT.

This clonotype was seen repeatedly, ten times or more. V gene TRBV7-8 combines with J gene TRBJ1-4; 9 bases are a match to TRBD1. Germline CDR1 reads SGHVS; CDR2 reads FQNEAQ. The V segment lost 5 bases and the J segment 7 bases; nucleotides outside the gene matches: 5. This CDR3 is built from 14 residues. CDR3 residues: CASSPWTGAEKLFF. As DNA, the CDR3 is TGTGCCAGCAGCCCTTGGACAGGGGCTGAAAAACTGTTTTTT.

The CDR3 reads CSASYAGAGHNEQFF. CDR3 nucleotide sequence: TGCAGTGCTAGTTATGCGGGGGCGGGCCACAATGAGCAGTTCTTC. V is TRBV20-1 and J is TRBJ2-1; tentatively, D is TRBD2 (7 bases). Germline V lookup: CDR1 DFQATT, CDR2 SNEGSKA (reference sequence). Trimming pared 3 bases from V and 5 bases from J, leaving 17 bases between. The CDR3 is made up of 15 amino acids.

This clonotype was detected only a few times. The chain links TRBV20-1 to TRBJ1-1, with D unclear. The CDR3 is 14 residues long. Trimming took 6 bases from V and 8 from J, leaving 22 bases between them. Germline CDR1 DFQATT, CDR2 SNEGSKA (reference sequence). CDR3 sequence reads: CSAQTWGESLEAFF. Here the CDR3 DNA reads TGCAGTGCCCAGACATGGGGTGAGTCCCTGGAAGCTTTCTTT.

V and J are TRBV20-1 and TRBJ2-7; maybe TRBD1 (5 bases). CDR1 and CDR2 from the germline V gene are DFQATT and SNEGSKA (reference sequence). The CDR3 has 13 residues. Trimming pared 6 bases from V and 3 bases from J, leaving 15 bases between. CDR3 sequence (DNA): TGCAGTGCCCCAATATCAGGGTACTACGAGCAGTACTTC. It translates to CSAPISGYYEQYF.

Within the sample, this clonotype is medium-sized. The chain is built from TRBV7-9 and TRBJ2-5, with D unresolved. This CDR3 has 13 residues. Trimming removed 6 bases from V and 2 bases from J, with 10 bases in between. CDR1 is SEHNR, CDR2 FQNEAQ, per germline (reference sequence). CDR3: CASRSQWQETQYF. For the CDR3, the DNA is TGTGCCAGCAGATCGCAGTGGCAAGAGACCCAGTACTTC. Using reference TRBV7-9 and TRBJ2-5 for the parts outside the CDR3, the full variable domain is DTGVSQNPRHKITKRGQNVTFRCDPISEHNRLYWYRQTLGQGPEFLTYFQNEAQLEKSRLLSDRFSAERPKGSFSTLEIQRTEQGDSAMYLCASRSQWQETQYFGPGTRLLVL.

This clonotype was counted between two and nine times. The chain combines TRBV11-1 with TRBJ2-1; no clear D gene. Germline values: CDR1 SGHAT, CDR2 FQDESV (reference sequence). Trimming stripped 5 bases from V and 12 bases from J, with 17 bases between. The CDR3 length is 13 residues. The CDR3 sequence is CASSPNPSLGQFF. The DNA for the CDR3 is TGTGCCAGCAGCCCCAACCCATCCTTGGGGCAGTTCTTC.

This clonotype was recorded at least ten times. The V and J genes are TRBV6-5 and TRBJ1-2, with D tentatively TRBD1 (6 bases). This CDR3 spans 15 amino acids. V shed 6 bases and J shed 0 bases, with 14 bases lying between them. The germline CDR1 and CDR2 sequences are MNHEY and SVGAGI. CDR3: CASSSGQTSNYGYTF. The CDR3 nucleotides are TGTGCCAGCAGCTCTGGACAGACCTCTAACTATGGCTACACCTTC.

On this clonotype: A much larger clone differs from this one at a single base, so this may be a read error. V is TRBV20-1 and J is TRBJ2-7; the D gene is possibly TRBD2 (6 bases). Germline V gene sequence: CDR1 DFQATT, CDR2 SNEGSKA (reference sequence). This CDR3 is built from 14 residues. The CDR3 here is CSAGERAVNYEQYF. CDR3 nucleotide sequence: TGCAGTGCTGGAGAGCGGGCAGTGAACTACGAGCAGTACTTC.